This T cell receptor (beta chain) was documented in a study of blood T cell repertoires in COVID-19. In the study overall: The United States, Italy and Spain provided the acute and convalescent COVID-19 samples.

Only in-frame clones appear in the TCRdb table, and some are missing; sequencing was by immunoSEQ multiplex PCR. The sample consists of approximately 470,000 clones, roughly 87% of them appearing once. Germline V gene lookup returns CDR1 MNHEY and CDR2 SVGAGI. This CDR3 is built from 15 residues. V gave up 0 bases and J gave up 3 bases, with 12 bases separating them. The clonotype comes from a woman aged 18-29 years who had recovered from COVID-19. Sequencing was done on a sample of PBMCs or T cells enriched from blood (not recorded which). The V call is TRBV6-5, the J call TRBJ2-7; D is possibly TRBD2 (7 bases). The CDR3 is CASSYSGGADYEQYF. As DNA, the CDR3 is TGTGCCAGCAGTTACTCAGGGGGGGCAGACTACGAGCAGTACTTC.